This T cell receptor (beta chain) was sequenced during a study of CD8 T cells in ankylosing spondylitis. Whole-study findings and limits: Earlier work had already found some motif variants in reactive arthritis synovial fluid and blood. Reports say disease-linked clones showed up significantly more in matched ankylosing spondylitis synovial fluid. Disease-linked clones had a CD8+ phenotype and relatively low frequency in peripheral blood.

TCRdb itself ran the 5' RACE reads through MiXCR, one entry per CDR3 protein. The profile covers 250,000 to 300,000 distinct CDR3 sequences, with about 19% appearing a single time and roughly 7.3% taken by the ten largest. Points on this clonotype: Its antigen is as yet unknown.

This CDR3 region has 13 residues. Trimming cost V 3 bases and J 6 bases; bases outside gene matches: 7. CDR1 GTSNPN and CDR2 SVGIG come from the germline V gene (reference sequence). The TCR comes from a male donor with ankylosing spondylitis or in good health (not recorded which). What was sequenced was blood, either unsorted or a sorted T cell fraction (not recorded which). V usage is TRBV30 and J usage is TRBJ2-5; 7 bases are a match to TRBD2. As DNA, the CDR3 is TGTGCCTGGAGCTCGGGAGCGGGGCAGACCCAGTACTTC. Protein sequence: CAWSSGAGQTQYF.